This TCR beta chain comes out of a study of technical replicates of blood from several donors. Only in-frame clones appear in the TCRdb table, and some are missing; sequencing was by immunoSEQ multiplex PCR. The repertoire consists of roughly 64,000 clones, with less than 90% occurring once and the leading ten covering approximately 5%. CDR1 is SEHNR and CDR2 is FQNEAQ in the germline V gene (reference sequence). The CDR3 contains 13 residues. Notes on this clone: An end of the junction does not agree with germline; a read error may underlie this.

The origin of this receptor is a human donor in good health. Some clones in this sample may be carry-over from other donors' samples. The specimen was PBMCs. The V gene is TRBV7-9, the J gene TRBJ2-3; 8 bases align to TRBD2. The CDR3 is CASSLAGWGLVAF. The CDR3 coding sequence is TGTGCCAGCAGCTTAGCGGGGTGGGGACTAGTGGCTTTT.